This TCR beta chain was profiled in a study of shared T cell receptors in the human thymus. Sequenced by immunoSEQ multiplex PCR; TCRdb stores in-frame clones only, minus some. The sample holds approximately 730,000 clones; approximately 83% are singletons and the top ten take about 0.011%. These data also formed part of another study, on human thymus T cells.

The source is a girl under two years old with a congenital heart defect. The sample was thymocytes.

The CDR3 protein is CASSQESDRGWIWTPLNYGYTF. In DNA form, the CDR3 reads TGCGCCAGCAGCCAAGAGTCCGACCGCGGCTGGATTTGGACACCTCTTAACTATGGCTACACCTTC. V gene TRBV4-3 combines with J gene TRBJ1-2, with D possibly TRBD1 on 5 matching bases. The germline CDR1 and CDR2 sequences are LGHNA and YSLEER. V was clipped by 0 bases and J by 1 base, with 30 bases between them. The CDR3 sequence is 22 residues long.